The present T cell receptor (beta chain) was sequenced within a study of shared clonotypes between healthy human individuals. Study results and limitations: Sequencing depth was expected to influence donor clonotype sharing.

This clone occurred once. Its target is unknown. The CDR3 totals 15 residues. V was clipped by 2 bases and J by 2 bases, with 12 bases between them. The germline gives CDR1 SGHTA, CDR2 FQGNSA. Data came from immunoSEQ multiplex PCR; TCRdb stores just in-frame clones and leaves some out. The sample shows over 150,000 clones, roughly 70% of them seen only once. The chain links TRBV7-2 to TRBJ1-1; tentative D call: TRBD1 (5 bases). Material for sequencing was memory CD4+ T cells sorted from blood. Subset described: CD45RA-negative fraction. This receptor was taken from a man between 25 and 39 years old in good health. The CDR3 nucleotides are TGTGCCAGCAGCTTACTAGACAGCAAAAACACTGAAGCTTTCTTT. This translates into CASSLLDSKNTEAFF.